The present TCR beta chain was sequenced within a study of shared clonotypes between healthy human individuals. Every donor, a Caucasian adult, lived in Nashville, Tennessee. CD4+ cells yielded CD45RA+ naive and CD45RA-negative memory subsets. Sequenced by immunoSEQ multiplex PCR; TCRdb stores in-frame clones only, minus some. The data contain approximately 1.5 million clones, about 98.5% of them seen just once; the ten biggest clones take up around 0.33%. Material: naive CD4+ T cells sorted from blood. Subset noted: CD45RA+ positively selected. The sequence came from a man aged 25 to 40 in good health.

The CDR3 reads CASSLRGQSDDTEAFF. As DNA, the CDR3 is TGCGCCAGCAGCTTGCGGGGTCAGTCGGACGACACTGAAGCTTTCTTT. The V call is TRBV5-1, the J call TRBJ1-1; no clear D gene. This CDR3 has 16 amino acids. The V end lost 1 base, the J end lost 3 bases, and 16 bases lay between the germline ends. The germline V gene has CDR1 SGHRS and CDR2 YFSETQ. The complete variable domain, with remaining parts taken from reference TRBV5-1 and TRBJ1-1, reads KAGVTQTPRYLIKTRGQQVTLSCSPISGHRSVSWYQQTPGQGLQFLFEYFSETQRNKGNFPGRFSGRQFSNSRSEMNVSTLELGDSALYLCASSLRGQSDDTEAFFGQGTRLTVV.